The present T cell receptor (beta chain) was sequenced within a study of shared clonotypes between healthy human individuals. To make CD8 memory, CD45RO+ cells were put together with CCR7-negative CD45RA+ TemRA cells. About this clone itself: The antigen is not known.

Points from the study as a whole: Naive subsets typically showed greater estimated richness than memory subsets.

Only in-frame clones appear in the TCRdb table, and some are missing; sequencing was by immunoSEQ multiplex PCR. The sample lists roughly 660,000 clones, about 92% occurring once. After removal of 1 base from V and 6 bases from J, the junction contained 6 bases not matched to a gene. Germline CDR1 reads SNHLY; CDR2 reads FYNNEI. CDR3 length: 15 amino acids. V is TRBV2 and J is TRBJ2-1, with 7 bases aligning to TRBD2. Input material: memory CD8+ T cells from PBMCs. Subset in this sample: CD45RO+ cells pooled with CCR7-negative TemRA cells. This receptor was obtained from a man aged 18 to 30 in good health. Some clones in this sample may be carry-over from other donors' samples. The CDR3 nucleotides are TGTGCCAGCAGTGAAGAAGCGGGGACCTTCAATGAGCAGTTCTTC. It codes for CASSEEAGTFNEQFF.